This T cell receptor beta chain is from a study of blood T cell repertoires in COVID-19. CDR1 and CDR2 (germline): SGHTA, FQGNSA. The CDR3 runs 15 residues. Trimming pared 4 bases from V and 3 bases from J, leaving 12 bases between. In the authors' methods: Scientists estimated how many nucleated cells there were by amplifying reference gene primers. Using immunoSEQ multiplex PCR, the repertoire was profiled, and TCRdb retains in-frame clones only, with some absent. V and J calls and clone size are copied from that table; D and trimming were computed from the DNA. The sample records about 190,000 clones, about 84% being singletons.

The chain is built from TRBV7-2 and TRBJ1-4; D possibly corresponds to TRBD1 (6 bases). The source material was peripheral blood. The receptor was derived from a woman aged 25 to 39 with acute or convalescent COVID-19. The CDR3, as DNA: TGTGCCAGCAGCTCGCAGACAGGCCCTAATGAAAAACTGTTTTTT. Protein sequence: CASSSQTGPNEKLFF.